A selection of T cell receptor beta chains follows, all from one sample in a study of T cell responses to AZD1222 COVID-19 vaccine. Method: immunoSEQ multiplex PCR; TCRdb's copy keeps in-frame clones and lacks some. The profile shows some 61,000 clones, about 90% of them singletons. Sequenced here: peripheral blood, sampled on day 0 of AZD1222 vaccination. The receptors come from an adult in good health. The CDR3 runs from the conserved cysteine through the conserved F or W. D genes are given only for firm matches. Rows may omit the clone size; those that give it use once, few, many or a size class.

TRBV11-3	TRBJ2-5	-	-	CASSPGGGQETQYF	TGTGCCAGCAGCCCCGGGGGCGGTCAAGAGACCCAGTACTTC
TRBV27	TRBJ2-7	-	-	CASSLFPRGEQYF	TGTGCCAGCAGTTTATTCCCTCGAGGCGAGCAGTACTTC
TRBV11-3	TRBJ1-3	-	-	CASSLGGSGNTIYF	TGTGCCAGCAGCTTAGGGGGTTCTGGAAACACCATATATTTT
TRBV4-1	TRBJ2-7	TRBD1	-	CASSQDPGQGGYEQYF	TGCGCCAGCAGCCAAGACCCAGGACAGGGTGGGTACGAGCAGTACTTC
TRBV5-4	TRBJ1-2	TRBD1	once	CASSIPGQGAGGYTF	TGTGCCAGCAGCATTCCGGGACAGGGGGCGGGAGGCTACACCTTC
TRBV7-7	TRBJ2-3	TRBD1	-	CASSLGQGTDTQYF	TGTGCTAGCAGCTTAGGACAGGGAACAGATACGCAGTATTTT
TRBV11-2	TRBJ1-2	TRBD1	-	CASSTETGALFVDGYTF	TGTGCCAGCAGCACAGAGACAGGGGCCTTGTTTGTGGATGGCTACACCTTC
TRBV20-1	TRBJ2-6	-	-	CSASLQGLAGANVLTF	TGCAGTGCTAGTCTCCAGGGTTTAGCTGGGGCCAACGTCCTGACTTTC
TRBV7-3	TRBJ2-1	TRBD2	-	CASSEGSGSNEQFF	TGTGCCAGCAGCGAGGGTAGCGGGTCCAATGAGCAGTTCTTC
TRBV6-1	TRBJ1-5	-	few	CASSEDLTSQPQHF	TGTGCCAGCAGTGAGGACCTCACAAGCCAGCCCCAGCATTTT
TRBV18	TRBJ2-3	-	-	CASFRSTDTQYF	TGTGCCAGCTTCAGGAGCACAGATACGCAGTATTTT
TRBV29-1	TRBJ2-7	-	-	CSVERGYEQYF	TGCAGCGTTGAAAGAGGCTACGAGCAGTACTTC
TRBV5-1	TRBJ1-1	-	-	CASGLSTGANTEAFF	TGCGCCAGCGGATTATCGACAGGCGCGAACACTGAAGCTTTCTTT
TRBV2	TRBJ2-7	TRBD2	-	CASRPGGLPTYEQYF	TGTGCCAGCAGGCCGGGAGGCCTTCCTACCTACGAGCAGTACTTC
TRBV20-1	TRBJ2-5	-	-	CSAPLGESYF	TGCAGTGCCCCCCTGGGGGAATCGTACTTC
TRBV27	TRBJ2-7	-	medium-sized	CASSSAFGPYEQYF	TGTGCCAGCAGTTCTGCTTTTGGACCCTACGAGCAGTACTTC
TRBV5-1	TRBJ1-1	TRBD1	-	CASSLGQAVAEAFF	TGCGCCAGCAGCTTAGGACAGGCGGTCGCTGAAGCTTTCTTT
TRBV6-1	TRBJ1-2	-	-	CASSEVGRGRLNYGYTF	TGTGCCAGCAGTGAAGTGGGCAGGGGCCGACTTAACTATGGCTACACCTTC
TRBV12-3/TRBV12-4	TRBJ2-7	-	-	CASSFAGSYEQYF	TGTGCCAGCAGTTTCGCGGGGTCGTACGAGCAGTACTTC
TRBV28	TRBJ2-3	TRBD2	-	CASSLPSGRGTDTQYF	TGTGCCAGCAGTTTGCCTAGCGGGAGAGGAACAGATACGCAGTATTTT
TRBV11-2	TRBJ1-2	-	-	CASSYRSGFRGYTF	TGTGCCAGCAGCTACCGATCAGGGTTTCGCGGCTACACCTTC
TRBV7-2	TRBJ2-3	-	few	CASSSPQEPSTDTQYF	TGTGCCAGCAGCTCACCCCAGGAACCTAGCACAGATACGCAGTATTTT
TRBV5-4	TRBJ2-3	-	-	CASSLIQGTDTQYF	TGTGCCAGCAGCTTGATACAGGGAACAGATACGCAGTATTTT
TRBV11-2	TRBJ2-5	TRBD2	-	CASSPGTSGRARETQYF	TGTGCCAGCAGCCCGGGGACTAGCGGGAGGGCCCGGGAGACCCAGTACTTC
TRBV4-1	TRBJ1-2	-	-	CASSQEEAGGYTF	TGCGCCAGCAGCCAAGAGGAAGCGGGAGGCTACACCTTC
TRBV5-1	TRBJ1-1	-	-	CASSLREGNTEAFF	TGCGCCAGCAGCTTGAGGGAGGGGAACACTGAAGCTTTCTTT
TRBV4-2	TRBJ1-3	-	-	CASSQDPGVGNTIYF	TGTGCCAGCAGCCAAGACCCAGGGGTAGGAAACACCATATATTTT
TRBV18	TRBJ1-5	-	-	CASSRENQPQHF	TGTGCCAGCTCACGGGAGAATCAGCCCCAGCATTTT
TRBV3-1/TRBV3-2	TRBJ2-5	-	-	CASSQAGWAGETQYF	TGTGCCAGCAGCCAAGCCGGATGGGCGGGGGAGACCCAGTACTTC
TRBV9	TRBJ2-5	-	-	CASSVGQQETQYF	TGTGCCAGCAGCGTCGGCCAGCAAGAGACCCAGTACTTC
TRBV11-2	TRBJ1-5	TRBD1	once	CASSLDGRTGDDQPQHF	TGTGCCAGCAGCTTAGATGGCCGGACAGGGGATGATCAGCCCCAGCATTTT
TRBV2	TRBJ1-3	TRBD1	-	CASSAGTGGSGNTIYF	TGTGCCAGCAGTGCAGGGACAGGGGGTTCTGGAAACACCATATATTTT
TRBV5-4	TRBJ2-5	-	-	CASSLGGKQETQYF	TGTGCCAGCAGCTTGGGGGGGAAACAAGAGACCCAGTACTTC
TRBV30	TRBJ2-7	-	-	CAWHRDSYEQYF	TGTGCCTGGCACAGGGACTCCTACGAGCAGTACTTC
TRBV5-1	TRBJ2-7	TRBD1	-	CASSGTTGLYEQYF	TGCGCCAGCAGCGGCACGACAGGGTTGTACGAGCAGTACTTC
TRBV5-1	TRBJ2-6	-	-	CASSLWGSGANVLTF	TGCGCCAGCAGCTTGTGGGGGTCTGGGGCCAACGTCCTGACTTTC
TRBV6-4	TRBJ2-3	TRBD2	-	CASSDSAGSTDTQYF	TGTGCCAGCAGTGACTCAGCGGGGAGCACAGATACGCAGTATTTT
TRBV15	TRBJ2-3	-	-	CATTWGRSTDTQYF	TGTGCCACGACTTGGGGGAGGAGCACAGATACGCAGTATTTT
TRBV13	TRBJ2-3	-	-	CASSSSPIGTDPSTDTQYF	TGTGCCAGCAGCTCCAGCCCCATTGGGACTGACCCTAGCACAGATACGCAGTATTTT
TRBV4-2	TRBJ1-2	TRBD1	-	CASSPGTGSSDYGYTF	TGTGCCAGCAGCCCCGGGACAGGGAGTTCCGACTATGGCTACACCTTC
TRBV3-1/TRBV3-2	TRBJ1-4	-	-	CASSPAHNGEEKLFF	TGTGCCAGCAGCCCCGCCCACAACGGGGAGGAAAAACTGTTTTTT
TRBV12-3/TRBV12-4	TRBJ2-7	-	-	CASSPRGEQYF	TGTGCCAGCAGTCCCCGCGGGGAGCAGTACTTC
TRBV9	TRBJ1-1	-	-	CASSVGWGGHGTEAFF	TGTGCCAGCAGCGTAGGCTGGGGGGGGCATGGCACTGAAGCTTTCTTT
TRBV6-2/TRBV6-3	TRBJ2-3	-	-	CASSYQVTDTQYF	TGTGCCAGCAGTTATCAGGTCACAGATACGCAGTATTTT
TRBV5-8	TRBJ1-1	-	-	CASSSWGGPKEAFF	TGTGCCAGCAGCTCCTGGGGGGGACCGAAAGAAGCTTTCTTT
TRBV27	TRBJ1-6	-	-	CASSLYAFTNSPLHF	TGTGCCAGCAGTTTATATGCCTTCACGAATTCACCCCTCCACTTT
TRBV11-3	TRBJ1-3	-	-	CASSFYGTSSGNTIYF	TGTGCCAGCAGCTTTTACGGAACAAGCTCTGGAAACACCATATATTTT
TRBV21-1	TRBJ1-3	-	-	CANLLPGGSPGNTIYF	TGTGCCAACCTCCTACCCGGAGGGTCACCTGGAAACACCATATATTTT
TRBV11-3	TRBJ1-3	TRBD1	-	CASSDTGVPGNTIYF	TGTGCCAGCAGCGATACAGGGGTCCCTGGAAACACCATATATTTT
TRBV5-1	TRBJ2-3	TRBD1	-	CASSLRQGADTQYF	TGCGCCAGCAGCTTGAGACAGGGAGCAGATACGCAGTATTTT
TRBV5-1	TRBJ2-7	-	-	CASSLGQGFSYEQYF	TGCGCCAGCAGCTTGGGCCAGGGCTTTTCCTACGAGCAGTACTTC
TRBV4-1	TRBJ1-6	TRBD1	-	CASSQTTGEESSPLHF	TGCGCCAGCAGCCAGACTACAGGGGAGGAGAGTTCACCCCTCCACTTT
TRBV6-5	TRBJ1-1	-	-	CASSLGWNTEAFF	TGTGCCAGCAGTTTAGGGTGGAACACTGAAGCTTTCTTT